These 20 T cell receptor beta chains share one sample of origin, sequenced in a study of blood T cell repertoires in COVID-19. TCRdb's copy holds only in-frame clones and misses some; the assay was immunoSEQ multiplex PCR. The sample contains around 63,000 clones, more than 60% of which appear only once. Sequenced: peripheral blood. These receptors were collected from a woman between 65 and 79 years old with acute or convalescent COVID-19.

This sequence joins TRBV6-1 and TRBJ1-2; 8 nucleotides line up with TRBD1. The germline CDR1 and CDR2 sequences are MNHNS and SASEGT. The CDR3 contains 13 residues. With 3 bases clipped from V and 8 bases from J, the junction kept 5 bases outside the gene matches. The CDR3 bases are TGTGCCAGCAGTGACGGACAGGGCTGGGGCTACACCTTC. This encodes CASSDGQGWGYTF.

The chain couples TRBV11-2 to TRBJ2-7; D unresolved. The length of the CDR3 is 15 residues. V was pared by 4 bases and J by 3 bases, with 16 bases between. The germline CDR1 and CDR2 sequences are SGHAT and FQNNGV. For the CDR3, the DNA is TGTGCCAGCAGCTCAACCGTGAGCCAGCGCTACGAGCAGTACTTC. This translates into CASSSTVSQRYEQYF.

This chain connects TRBV7-2 to TRBJ2-6; possible D gene TRBD2, 5 bases. The germline V gene has CDR1 SGHTA and CDR2 FQGNSA. V lost 5 bases to trimming and J lost 2 bases, with 13 bases between them. The CDR3 has 16 residues. The CDR3 loop is CASSLPRGAGANVLTF. In nucleotides, the CDR3 is TGTGCCAGCAGCCTCCCCCGGGGTGCTGGGGCCAACGTCCTGACTTTC. The full variable domain, its missing parts supplied by reference TRBV7-2 and TRBJ2-6, is GAGVSQSPSNKVTEKGKDVELRCDPISGHTALYWYRQSLGQGLEFLIYFQGNSAPDKSGLPSDRFSAERTGGSVSTLTIQRTQQEDSAVYLCASSLPRGAGANVLTFGAGSRLTVL.

A few counts support this clone. The V gene is TRBV12-3 or TRBV12-4, the J gene TRBJ2-1; 7 bases match TRBD2. Losses at the gene ends were 4 bases for V and 7 bases for J; bases not matched to a gene: 4. The CDR3 runs 13 residues. DNA of the CDR3: TGTGCCAGCAGTTCCGCGGGGGTTAATGAGCAGTTCTTC. Translating it yields CASSSAGVNEQFF.

The chain combines TRBV27 with TRBJ1-4, with D unresolved. V lost 2 bases, J lost 9 bases, and 19 bases lay in between. This CDR3 is built from 16 residues. Germline V gene sequence: CDR1 MNHEY, CDR2 SMNVEV (reference sequence). CDR3 in DNA: TGTGCCAGCAGTTTAGCCGCCCAGCCGAGCGGACAAAAACTGTTTTTT. It yields the protein CASSLAAQPSGQKLFF.

The chain uses TRBV2 and TRBJ1-3; D is ambiguous. The V gene lost 2 bases and the J gene lost 0 bases, with 11 bases spanning the gap. This CDR3 is built from 16 residues. The V gene's germline CDR1 is SNHLY and CDR2 FYNNEI. This CDR3 reads CASSETRGNSGNTIYF. The DNA for the CDR3 is TGTGCCAGCAGTGAAACTCGGGGAAACTCTGGAAACACCATATATTTT.

This clone turned up a few times. The J gene is TRBJ1-5, the V gene TRBV10-3; the match to TRBD1 covers 9 bases. V gave up 3 bases and J gave up 0 bases; unmatched junction bases: 9. Germline assignment: CDR1 ENHRY and CDR2 SYGVKD. CDR3 length equals 18 residues. CDR3 protein: CAISDAGQGSSSNQPQHF. As DNA, the CDR3 is TGTGCCATCAGTGACGCGGGACAGGGAAGTTCTAGCAATCAGCCCCAGCATTTT.

This clone was seen a handful of times. J is TRBJ1-4 and V is TRBV30; perhaps TRBD1 as D (5 bases). Germline V gene sequence: CDR1 GTSNPN, CDR2 SVGIG (reference sequence). The CDR3 is 16 residues long. With 6 bases removed from V and 8 bases from J, the gap between germline ends came to 25 bases. CDR3 loop: CACQSQGGPLGEKLFF. CDR3 coding DNA: TGTGCCTGTCAATCCCAGGGAGGGCCCTTGGGCGAAAAACTGTTTTTT.

This clone turned up a few times. The genes are TRBV6-5 and TRBJ2-7, with a tentative D call TRBD1 (6 bases). The CDR3 has 15 residues. Germline V gene data show CDR1 as MNHEY and CDR2 as SVGAGI. V lost 6 bases and J 5 bases, leaving 20 bases between the germline ends. The CDR3 region has the DNA TGTGCCAGCAGCTGGTTGGGGGCCGGGATCCACGAGCAGTACTTC. The encoded protein is CASSWLGAGIHEQYF.

The chain couples TRBV18 to TRBJ1-5; possible D gene TRBD1, 5 bases. The CDR3 extends over 13 amino acids. Trimming took 4 bases from V and 5 from J, leaving 9 bases between them. CDR1 and CDR2 from the germline V gene are KGHSH and LQKENI. Here the CDR3 reads CASSLDRDQPQHF. CDR3 DNA sequence: TGTGCCAGCTCACTCGACAGAGATCAGCCCCAGCATTTT.

The V call is TRBV5-4, the J call TRBJ2-5; D is unresolved. The CDR3 consists of 13 residues. Trimming shortened V by 2 bases and J by 5 bases, and 10 bases separated the two germline ends. The germline V gene has CDR1 SGHNT and CDR2 YYREEE (reference sequence). This CDR3 is CASSLPQRETQYF. The CDR3 DNA sequence: TGTGCCAGCAGCTTACCTCAACGGGAGACCCAGTACTTC.

The chain has TRBV24-1 and TRBJ1-5; 7 bases fit TRBD1. The CDR3 covers 22 residues. V shed 1 base and J 0 bases; nucleotides not matched to a gene: 20. Germline loops: CDR1 KGHDR, CDR2 SFDVKD. The CDR3 nucleotides are TGTGCCACCAGTGATTTTAGTGGTAGGGGGACAGCGACCCCTTATAGCAATCAGCCCCAGCATTTT. Its translation: CATSDFSGRGTATPYSNQPQHF.

The chain couples TRBV28 to TRBJ1-2; D is undetermined. The CDR3 loop spans 12 amino acids. Per the germline V gene, CDR1 is MDHEN and CDR2 is SYDVKM. Between the trimmed V and J ends, which lost 5 bases and 5 bases, there was a span of 9 bases. CDR3 amino acids: CASSMGGYGYTF. CDR3 sequence (DNA): TGTGCCAGCAGTATGGGAGGGTATGGCTACACCTTC.

V gene TRBV19 combines with J gene TRBJ2-3; 7 nucleotides align to TRBD2. Germline V gene lookup returns CDR1 LNHDA and CDR2 SQIVND (reference sequence). J gave up 6 bases and V 11 bases, and 11 bases lay outside the gene matches. This CDR3 has 13 residues. CDR3 in amino acids: CASRGGNSDTQYF. In DNA, the CDR3 is TGTGCCTCGAGGGGAGGGAATTCCGATACGCAGTATTTT.

This clone showed up just a few times. The CDR3 spells CASSLGQARQYF. Written as DNA, the CDR3 is TGTGCCAGCAGTTTAGGACAGGCGAGGCAGTATTTT. The chain is built from TRBV12-3 or TRBV12-4 and TRBJ2-3; a possible D gene is TRBD1 (6 bases). V lost 1 base and J 11 bases, leaving 10 bases between the germline ends. The CDR3 has 12 amino acids.

This chain connects TRBV27 to TRBJ1-4; TRBD1 is a possible D gene (6 bases). Germline CDR1 and CDR2: MNHEY and SMNVEV (reference sequence). Between the trimmed V and J ends, which lost 5 bases and 7 bases, there was a span of 20 bases. The CDR3 contains 16 residues. CDR3 DNA sequence: TGTGCCAGCAGTGCATCGAGCTGGACAGCCCTTGAAAAACTGTTTTTT. It codes for CASSASSWTALEKLFF.

The chain combines TRBV18 with TRBJ1-1, with D hard to call. Trimming cost V 4 bases and J 0 bases, with 6 bases left between them. The germline V gene encodes CDR1 KGHSH and CDR2 LQKENI. The CDR3 spans 13 residues. The chain's CDR3 is CASSQLLNTEAFF. The CDR3 bases are TGTGCCAGCTCACAGCTGCTGAACACTGAAGCTTTCTTT.

V usage is TRBV27 and J usage is TRBJ1-6; no reliable D call. Trimming pared 3 bases from V and 7 bases from J, leaving 10 bases between. CDR3 length equals 14 residues. The V gene's germline CDR1 is MNHEY and CDR2 SMNVEV (reference sequence). The CDR3, as DNA: TGTGCCAGCAGTTTCGGAGGGAGAAATTCACCCCTCCACTTT. The encoded protein is CASSFGGRNSPLHF.

The chain joins TRBV7-3 to TRBJ2-7; 8 positions match TRBD1. CDR3 length equals 15 residues. Germline V lookup: CDR1 SGHTA, CDR2 FQGTGA. Trimming removed 2 bases from V and 0 bases from J; junction bases left unmatched: 3. The CDR3 loop is CASSLAGGASYEQYF. The CDR3 coding sequence is TGTGCCAGCAGCTTAGCAGGGGGCGCCTCCTACGAGCAGTACTTC.

This chain connects TRBV7-9 to TRBJ2-1; 10 bases are shared with TRBD2. Per germline, CDR1 SEHNR and CDR2 FQNEAQ (reference sequence). V dropped 2 bases and J dropped 7; count of bases not matched to a gene: 5. The CDR3 totals 15 residues. Here the CDR3 reads CASSLTTSGANEQFF. The CDR3 coding sequence is TGTGCCAGCAGCTTAACTACTAGCGGGGCAAATGAGCAGTTCTTC.